What follows are 5 T cell receptor beta chains derived from one specimen sequenced in a study of tumor and adjacent non-tumor tissue in lung cancer. TCRbeta libraries were built with three rounds of nested PCR, modified from ARM-PCR. TCRdb processed the multiplex PCR reads anew with MiXCR; each CDR3 protein has one entry. The sample shows tens of thousands of distinct CDR3 sequences, 80% of them seen only once. No cell sorting was done before RNA was extracted from the tissue. Sequencing was done on a sample of lung tumor tissue. The receptor set was obtained from a woman aged 45-60 years with non-small cell lung cancer.

A remark on this clonotype: One end of the junction is discordant with germline, which a read error may explain. The chain uses TRBV6-2 or TRBV6-3 and TRBJ2-1; TRBD2 agrees at 7 bases. This CDR3 region has 14 residues. Germline V lookup: CDR1 MNHEY, CDR2 SVGEGT. The CDR3 DNA follows: TGTGCCAGCAGGCCGGGAGGTATTAACAATGAGCGGTACTTC. It codes for CASRPGGINNERYF.

About this clonotype: The CDR3 does not end in the conserved phenylalanine or tryptophan, so this is likely a read error. The rearrangement uses TRBV4-2 and TRBJ2-5; a weak D match, TRBD1 (5 bases). This CDR3 is built from 15 residues. CDR1 and CDR2 (germline): LGHNA, YNFKEQ. The CDR3 coding sequence is TGTGCCAGCGGCCAAGTCTTCGGCAGGGAAGAGATCCAGTACTCC. Protein: CASGQVFGREEIQYS.

With respect to this clonotype: Its ends do not fully match the called genes, so a read error is possible. This sequence joins TRBV11-2 and TRBJ2-1, with 8 bases identical to TRBD2. CDR1 is SGHAT and CDR2 is FQNNGV in the germline V gene. The CDR3 consists of 15 residues. CDR3 residues: CASSCIAGRDNEQFF. The CDR3 DNA reads TGCGCCAGCAGCTGTATAGCGGGAAGAGACAATGAGCAGTTCTTC. The entire variable domain, with the rest obtained from reference TRBV11-2 and TRBJ2-1, is as follows: EAGVAQSPRYKIIEKRQSVAFWCNPISGHATLYWYQQILGQGPKLLIQFQNNGVVDDSQLPKDRFSAERLKGVDSTLKIQPAKLEDSAVYLCASSCIAGRDNEQFFGPGTRLTVL.

Note on this clonotype: The junction and the germline gene differ at one end; a read error may be behind it. The CDR3 spells CNVESQEDWQTQFF. For the CDR3, the DNA is TGCAACGTTGAGAGTCAGGAGGATTGGCAGACCCAGTTCTTC. The chain has TRBV29-1 and TRBJ2-5, with D maybe TRBD2 (5 bases). The J call may be wrong; the DNA end is better matched by TRBJ2-1. The CDR3 loop spans 14 amino acids. In germline, CDR1 is SQVTM, CDR2 ANQGSEA.

This clonotype was recorded once. The J gene is TRBJ2-1, the V gene TRBV29-1; 9 bases are a match to TRBD2. With V trimmed by 1 base and J by 12 bases, 13 bases remained unmatched. Germline CDR1 SQVTM, CDR2 ANQGSEA. This CDR3 is built from 15 residues. CDR3 protein: CSVEAGGRAKNMQFF. The CDR3, as DNA: TGCAGCGTTGAAGCTGGCGGGAGGGCCAAGAATATGCAGTTCTTC.